This is a list of T cell receptor beta chains from one sample in a study of long-term antiretroviral therapy in people with HIV. TCRdb's table, derived via immunoSEQ multiplex PCR, lists solely in-frame clones and lacks some. This sample carries about 20,000 clones, 80% to 90% of them seen once, and the ten largest clones take approximately 9.6%. This specimen was unsorted PBMCs, taken 4.2 years after starting antiretroviral therapy. The receptor source for this set is a man in his forties or fifties with HIV. Each CDR3 is given with its conserved first and last residue. A D gene is named only where the DNA matches it firmly. Size values are once, few and many counts, or a class for expanded clones, and some rows have none.

clone_size: once; d_call: NA; v_call: TRBV5-1; j_call: TRBJ2-1; cdr3_nt: TGCGCCAGCAGCTTGGAGCCTTTCGAGGGGAATGAGCAGTTCTTC; cdr3_aa: CASSLEPFEGNEQFF
clone_size: NA; d_call: NA; v_call: TRBV19; j_call: TRBJ2-7; cdr3_nt: TGTGCCAGTAGTATGAGTGCGGGGGCGGAGCAGTACTTC; cdr3_aa: CASSMSAGAEQYF
clone_size: NA; d_call: NA; v_call: TRBV4-3; j_call: TRBJ1-2; cdr3_nt: TGCGCCAGCAGCCAAGATTACACTGGATTCTATGGCTACACCTTC; cdr3_aa: CASSQDYTGFYGYTF
clone_size: NA; d_call: TRBD1; v_call: TRBV4-1; j_call: TRBJ2-3; cdr3_nt: TGCGCCAGCAGCCAAGATCTTGTACAGGGGAGTCCAGCAGATACGCAGTATTTT; cdr3_aa: CASSQDLVQGSPADTQYF
clone_size: once; d_call: NA; v_call: TRBV11-2; j_call: TRBJ1-2; cdr3_nt: TGTGCCAGCAAAGGGTCAGTGGGTAACTATGGCTACACCTTC; cdr3_aa: CASKGSVGNYGYTF
clone_size: NA; d_call: NA; v_call: TRBV6-6; j_call: TRBJ1-3; cdr3_nt: TGTGCCAGCAGTTCACAGGGATCTGGAAACACCATATATTTT; cdr3_aa: CASSSQGSGNTIYF
clone_size: NA; d_call: NA; v_call: TRBV6-1; j_call: TRBJ2-2; cdr3_nt: TGTGCCAGCAGTGAAAATGAGGAGACCGGGGAGCTGTTTTTT; cdr3_aa: CASSENEETGELFF
clone_size: NA; d_call: NA; v_call: TRBV30; j_call: TRBJ2-2; cdr3_nt: TGTGCCTGGAGTCGGGTTGCGGAGGACACCGGGGAGCTGTTTTTT; cdr3_aa: CAWSRVAEDTGELFF
clone_size: NA; d_call: NA; v_call: TRBV2; j_call: TRBJ1-4; cdr3_nt: TGTGCCAGCAGTGTAGAGGAAACTAATGAAAAACTGTTTTTT; cdr3_aa: CASSVEETNEKLFF
clone_size: NA; d_call: NA; v_call: TRBV10-3; j_call: TRBJ1-2; cdr3_nt: TGTGCCATCCGGACGTGGATTGGGGGCTACACCTTC; cdr3_aa: CAIRTWIGGYTF
clone_size: NA; d_call: TRBD1; v_call: TRBV5-4; j_call: TRBJ2-3; cdr3_nt: TGTGCCAGCAGCCGAGCAGTGGCGGCAGGGGGAACAGATACGCAGTATTTT; cdr3_aa: CASSRAVAAGGTDTQYF
clone_size: NA; d_call: NA; v_call: TRBV7-6; j_call: TRBJ1-3; cdr3_nt: TGTGCCAGCAGCCCGGGAGTTGGAAACACCATATATTTT; cdr3_aa: CASSPGVGNTIYF
clone_size: NA; d_call: NA; v_call: TRBV4-3; j_call: TRBJ2-3; cdr3_nt: TGCGCCAGCAGCCAAGATCAACACACAGATACGCAGTATTTT; cdr3_aa: CASSQDQHTDTQYF
clone_size: NA; d_call: NA; v_call: TRBV4-3; j_call: TRBJ2-3; cdr3_nt: TGCGCCAGCAGCCAAGATAACGGGGCCCCCACAGATACGCAGTATTTT; cdr3_aa: CASSQDNGAPTDTQYF
clone_size: NA; d_call: NA; v_call: TRBV6-1; j_call: TRBJ1-1; cdr3_nt: TGTGCCAGCAGTGGGTATGGAGGTAACACTGAAGCTTTCTTT; cdr3_aa: CASSGYGGNTEAFF
clone_size: NA; d_call: TRBD2; v_call: TRBV5-6; j_call: TRBJ2-5; cdr3_nt: TGTGCCAGCAGCATGGGACTAGCGGGGGGGCTCGAGACCCAGTACTTC; cdr3_aa: CASSMGLAGGLETQYF
clone_size: NA; d_call: NA; v_call: TRBV5-1; j_call: TRBJ1-1; cdr3_nt: TGCGCCAGCAGCTTGGACGTCCCGACCGAAGCTTTCTTT; cdr3_aa: CASSLDVPTEAFF
clone_size: NA; d_call: NA; v_call: TRBV2; j_call: TRBJ1-6; cdr3_nt: TGTGCCAGCAGCGGTTTCGAAACCTATAATTCACCCCTCCACTTT; cdr3_aa: CASSGFETYNSPLHF
clone_size: few; d_call: NA; v_call: TRBV10-2; j_call: TRBJ2-2; cdr3_nt: TGCGCCAGCAGTTCTAATCCAGGAGGGGAGCTGTTTTTT; cdr3_aa: CASSSNPGGELFF
clone_size: NA; d_call: NA; v_call: TRBV4-2; j_call: TRBJ2-2; cdr3_nt: TGTGCCAGCAGCCCTCCTGGAGGGGGAGGTACCGGGGAGCTGTTTTTT; cdr3_aa: CASSPPGGGGTGELFF
clone_size: once; d_call: TRBD1; v_call: TRBV18; j_call: TRBJ1-6; cdr3_nt: TGTGCCAGCTCTACGGGGGGGACAGGAACTAATTCACCCCTCCACTTT; cdr3_aa: CASSTGGTGTNSPLHF
clone_size: NA; d_call: TRBD1; v_call: TRBV18; j_call: TRBJ2-7; cdr3_nt: TGTGCCAGCTCCCGTGGACAGGGGGCAAACCACGAGCAGTACTTC; cdr3_aa: CASSRGQGANHEQYF
clone_size: NA; d_call: NA; v_call: TRBV6-6; j_call: TRBJ2-3; cdr3_nt: TGTGCCAGCTGGAGGGGTACCGATACGCAGTATTTT; cdr3_aa: CASWRGTDTQYF
clone_size: once; d_call: TRBD1; v_call: TRBV6-6; j_call: TRBJ1-2; cdr3_nt: TGTGCCAGCGGCGACAGGGTCGAATCGGGCTACACCTTC; cdr3_aa: CASGDRVESGYTF
clone_size: NA; d_call: NA; v_call: TRBV5-4; j_call: TRBJ2-1; cdr3_nt: TGTGCCAGCAGCTTGAGTCAGGGGAGGGGCAATGAGCAGTTCTTC; cdr3_aa: CASSLSQGRGNEQFF
clone_size: NA; d_call: TRBD2; v_call: TRBV4-3; j_call: TRBJ2-3; cdr3_nt: TGCGCCAGCAGCCAAGATGTAAGCGGGGGGGGTCTACTCACAGATACGCAGTATTTT; cdr3_aa: CASSQDVSGGGLLTDTQYF
clone_size: NA; d_call: NA; v_call: TRBV7-9; j_call: TRBJ1-4; cdr3_nt: TGTGCCAGCATTAAGGTCCTACAGGGTAAAGGAGAAAAACTGTTTTTT; cdr3_aa: CASIKVLQGKGEKLFF
clone_size: NA; d_call: TRBD2; v_call: TRBV7-9; j_call: TRBJ2-3; cdr3_nt: TGTGCCAGCAGCCTGACAGCGGGGGGGCCGGCAGATACGCAGTATTTT; cdr3_aa: CASSLTAGGPADTQYF
clone_size: NA; d_call: NA; v_call: TRBV7-2; j_call: TRBJ2-7; cdr3_nt: TGTGCCAGCAGCCCTACCTACGAGCAGTACTTC; cdr3_aa: CASSPTYEQYF
clone_size: NA; d_call: NA; v_call: TRBV18; j_call: TRBJ2-7; cdr3_nt: TGTGCCAGCTCACCAATTCGGGGTTCGTACGAGCAGTACTTC; cdr3_aa: CASSPIRGSYEQYF
clone_size: NA; d_call: NA; v_call: TRBV19; j_call: TRBJ1-1; cdr3_nt: TGTGCCAGCAAGACAGCGGGAAACACTGAAGCTTTCTTT; cdr3_aa: CASKTAGNTEAFF
clone_size: once; d_call: TRBD1; v_call: TRBV25-1; j_call: TRBJ1-2; cdr3_nt: TGTGCCAGCAGTGAAGAAGTCCGGGACAGGAGCTACACCTTC; cdr3_aa: CASSEEVRDRSYTF
clone_size: NA; d_call: NA; v_call: TRBV29-1; j_call: TRBJ1-1; cdr3_nt: TGCAGCGTTGGACGCGGGGGGTGGGCTTTCTTT; cdr3_aa: CSVGRGGWAFF
clone_size: NA; d_call: TRBD2; v_call: TRBV5-6; j_call: TRBJ2-3; cdr3_nt: TGTGCCAGCAGCCCGGCCCTGACTAGCGGGGGGACGGGTACGCAGTATTTT; cdr3_aa: CASSPALTSGGTGTQYF
clone_size: NA; d_call: NA; v_call: TRBV6-5; j_call: TRBJ2-7; cdr3_nt: TGTGCCAGCAGTTACTTAACTAGCTTCCACGAGCAGTACTTC; cdr3_aa: CASSYLTSFHEQYF
clone_size: NA; d_call: TRBD2; v_call: TRBV2; j_call: TRBJ2-7; cdr3_nt: TGTGCCAGCAGTGACCTAACTAGCGGGGGCACCTACGAGCAGTACTTC; cdr3_aa: CASSDLTSGGTYEQYF
clone_size: large; d_call: NA; v_call: TRBV19; j_call: TRBJ1-1; cdr3_nt: TGTGCCAGTAGTATGCCCGGGGTGAACACTGAAGCTTTCTTT; cdr3_aa: CASSMPGVNTEAFF
clone_size: NA; d_call: TRBD2; v_call: TRBV25-1; j_call: TRBJ2-1; cdr3_nt: TGTGCCAGCAGCCAACGCGGGGGAGCCTACAATGAGCAGTTCTTC; cdr3_aa: CASSQRGGAYNEQFF
clone_size: once; d_call: NA; v_call: TRBV7-8; j_call: TRBJ2-7; cdr3_nt: TGTGCCAGCAGCTCAGGGTACACCTACGAGCAATACTTC; cdr3_aa: CASSSGYTYEQYF
clone_size: NA; d_call: NA; v_call: TRBV25-1; j_call: TRBJ1-6; cdr3_nt: TGTGCCAGCAGTGAGGGGAGTAGGAATTCACCCCTCCACTTT; cdr3_aa: CASSEGSRNSPLHF
clone_size: NA; d_call: TRBD2; v_call: TRBV7-2; j_call: TRBJ2-2; cdr3_nt: TGTGCCAGCAGCCAAGCGGGACTAGCGGGCCGGGGCGGGGAGCTGTTTTTT; cdr3_aa: CASSQAGLAGRGGELFF
clone_size: NA; d_call: TRBD2; v_call: TRBV10-2; j_call: TRBJ2-1; cdr3_nt: TGCGCCAGCAGTGAGAGAGCGGGGGGCAAATATGAGCAGTTCTTC; cdr3_aa: CASSERAGGKYEQFF